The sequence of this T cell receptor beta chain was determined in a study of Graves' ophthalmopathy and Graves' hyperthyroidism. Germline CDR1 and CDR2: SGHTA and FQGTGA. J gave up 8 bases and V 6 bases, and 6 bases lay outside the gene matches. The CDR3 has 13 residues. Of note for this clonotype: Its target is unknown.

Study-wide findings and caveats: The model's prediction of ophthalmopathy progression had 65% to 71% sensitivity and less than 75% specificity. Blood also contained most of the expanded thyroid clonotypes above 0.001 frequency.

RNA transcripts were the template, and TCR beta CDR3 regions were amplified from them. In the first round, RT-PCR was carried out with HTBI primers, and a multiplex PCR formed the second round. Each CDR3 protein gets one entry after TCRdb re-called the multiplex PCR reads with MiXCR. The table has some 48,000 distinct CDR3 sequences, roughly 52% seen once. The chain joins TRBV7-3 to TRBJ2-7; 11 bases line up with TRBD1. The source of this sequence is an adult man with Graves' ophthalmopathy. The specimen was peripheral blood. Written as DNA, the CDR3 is TGTGCCAGCAGTCCCGGACAGGGGGCGAAGCAGTACTTC. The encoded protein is CASSPGQGAKQYF.